This TCR beta chain was recovered during a study of T cell responses to AZD1222 COVID-19 vaccine listed by TCRdb under 2021. Context from the whole study: AZD1222 recipients given second doses at about 4 weeks or at about 12 weeks were pooled, since spike-specific TCR depth and breadth were not found to differ between the two schedules. Enrollment into the trials was organized by age into subgroups of 18-55, 56-69 and 70-plus years, and those subgroups contained roughly 150, 30 and 60 TCR-sequenced participants, respectively. A total of 233 trial participants underwent TCR sequencing, of whom 207 had received two doses of AZD1222 and 26 had received two doses of the MenACWY control vaccine.

Taken with the paper, the label for time point translates to: baseline before first vaccination. Vaccinee samples were obtained from the UK trials COV001 and COV002, which included a single-blind randomized controlled phase 2/3 trial of AZD1222 (ChAdOx1 nCoV-19) in healthy adults. Trial participant PBMC samples were collected at day 0 and day 28 after the second dose for TCRbeta chain sequencing. The CDR3 regions of human TCRbeta chains were analyzed by immunosequencing. The source study handled its data this way. TCRs in the repertoires were matched against a reference library of SARS-CoV-2-specific TCRs that had been generated with the MIRA antigen-specificity platform. Breadth was defined as the fraction of unique TCRs that were SARS-CoV-2-associated, and depth was defined as the fraction of total T cells that were SARS-CoV-2-associated. Using the MIRA data, each spike-specific TCR was mapped to the spike region that the TCR reacts to and placed in a CD4 or CD8 class. Log10-transformed breadth and depth values were compared by one-way ANOVA with Sidak's multiple comparisons tests. The immuneACCESS repertoire file appears here via TCRdb, limited to in-frame rearrangements. These files lack a portion of the clones; in checked studies, under half of the deficit traces to unresolved V genes, and the cause of the others is not known. V and J calls and clone size come straight from that table; D and trimming were deduced from the DNA. Within this sample are roughly 120,000 clones, with roughly 84% of them counted one time only. The ten largest account for roughly 1.1% of the sample.

Notes on this clone: The antigen this receptor binds is unknown. Base qualities are missing; no much larger clone stands one base away.

The germline V gene encodes CDR1 KGHSH and CDR2 LQKENI. At the junction V is shortened by 8 bases and J by 8 bases; bases outside the gene matches: 15. The CDR3 has 15 amino acids, counting the end cysteine and phenylalanine. The sequence is cut down to CDR3 DNA, 45 bases in frame from base 1. What the research found in general, with its limitations: Reportedly, close to half of the unique spike-specific TCRs recognized epitopes lying outside the regions that are mutated in the B.1.351 and B.1.1.7 variants. The vaccine-associated CD4 TCRs covered the entire spike protein, and the dominant responses fell in regions 160-218 and 743-854. In the small 56-69-year group, the increase in depth fell short of significance, most likely because of low power. Spike-specific TCR breadth and depth rose significantly after two AZD1222 doses compared with day 0 and with MenACWY recipients. No day 14 peak-response samples were available, so repertoires were characterized only after the peak T cell response. Conclusions about previously exposed vaccinees are limited because only a handful of AZD1222 recipients were SARS-CoV-2 seropositive at baseline. Participants were mostly white British and included more females than males, and it was suggested by the authors that clonal diversity may have been underestimated.

The sequence came from an adult in good health. The chain is made from TRBV18 and TRBJ1-2; TRBD1 aligns with 9 central bases. The source material was peripheral blood, sampled on day 0 of AZD1222 vaccination. The encoded CDR3 is CASRQGVQGPSGYTF. The DNA is TGTGCCAGCCGACAGGGGGTTCAGGGGCCTAGCGGCTACACCTTC.